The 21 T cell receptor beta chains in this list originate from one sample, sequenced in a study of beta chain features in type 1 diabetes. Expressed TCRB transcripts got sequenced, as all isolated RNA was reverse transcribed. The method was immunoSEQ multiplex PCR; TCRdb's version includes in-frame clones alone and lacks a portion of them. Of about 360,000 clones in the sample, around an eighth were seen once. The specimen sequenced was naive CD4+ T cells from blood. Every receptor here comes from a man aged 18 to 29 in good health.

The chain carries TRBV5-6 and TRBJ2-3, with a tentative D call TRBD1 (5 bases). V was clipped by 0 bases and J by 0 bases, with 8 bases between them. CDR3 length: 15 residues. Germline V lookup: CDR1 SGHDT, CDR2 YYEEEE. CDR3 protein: CASSLGQLSTDTQYF. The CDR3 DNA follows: TGTGCCAGCAGCTTGGGACAGCTGAGCACAGATACGCAGTATTTT. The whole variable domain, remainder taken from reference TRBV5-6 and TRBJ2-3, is DAGVTQSPTHLIKTRGQQVTLRCSPKSGHDTVSWYQQALGQGPQFIFQYYEEEERQRGNFPDRFSGHQFPNYSSELNVNALLLGDSALYLCASSLGQLSTDTQYFGPGTRLTVL.

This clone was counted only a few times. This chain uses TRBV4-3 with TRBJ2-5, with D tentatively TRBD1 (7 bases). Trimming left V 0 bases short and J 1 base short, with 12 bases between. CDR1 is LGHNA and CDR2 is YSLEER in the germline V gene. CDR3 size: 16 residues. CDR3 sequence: CASSQDGGTVQETQYF. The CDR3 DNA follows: TGCGCCAGCAGCCAAGATGGGGGGACAGTCCAAGAGACCCAGTACTTC.

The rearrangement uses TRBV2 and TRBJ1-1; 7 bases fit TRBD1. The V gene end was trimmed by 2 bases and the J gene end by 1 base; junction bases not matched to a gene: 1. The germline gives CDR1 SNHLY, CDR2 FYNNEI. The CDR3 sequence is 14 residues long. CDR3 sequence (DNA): TGTGCCAGCAGTGAACAGGGGGGGAACACTGAAGCTTTCTTT. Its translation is CASSEQGGNTEAFF.

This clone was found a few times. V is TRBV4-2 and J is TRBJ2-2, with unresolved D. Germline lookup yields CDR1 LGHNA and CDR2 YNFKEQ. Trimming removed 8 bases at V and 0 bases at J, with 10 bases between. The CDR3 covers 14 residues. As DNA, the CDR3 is TGTGCCAGCCGCCTCAGTCCGAACACCGGGGAGCTGTTTTTT. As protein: CASRLSPNTGELFF.

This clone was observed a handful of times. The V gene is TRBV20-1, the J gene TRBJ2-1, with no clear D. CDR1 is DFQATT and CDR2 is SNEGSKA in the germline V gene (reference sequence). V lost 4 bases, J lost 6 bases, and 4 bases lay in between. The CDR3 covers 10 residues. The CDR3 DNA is TGCAGTGCTACGGTCAATGAGCAGTTCTTC. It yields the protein CSATVNEQFF.

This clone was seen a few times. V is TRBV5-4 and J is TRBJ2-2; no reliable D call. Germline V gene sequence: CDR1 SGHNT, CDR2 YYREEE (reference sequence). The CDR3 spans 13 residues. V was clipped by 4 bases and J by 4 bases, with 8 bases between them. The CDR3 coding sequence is TGTGCCAGCAGCCCTCAGTCCACCGGGGAGCTGTTTTTT. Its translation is CASSPQSTGELFF.

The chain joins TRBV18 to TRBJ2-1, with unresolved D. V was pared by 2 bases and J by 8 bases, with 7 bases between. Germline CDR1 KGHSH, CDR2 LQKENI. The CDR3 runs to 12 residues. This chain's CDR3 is CASSPYRDEQFF. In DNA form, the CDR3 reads TGTGCCAGCTCACCATATCGAGATGAGCAGTTCTTC.

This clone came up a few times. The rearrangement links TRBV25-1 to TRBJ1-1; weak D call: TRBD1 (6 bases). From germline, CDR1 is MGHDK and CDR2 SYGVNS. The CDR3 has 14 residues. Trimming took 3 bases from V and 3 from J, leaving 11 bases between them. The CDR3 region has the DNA TGTGCCAGCAGTGAGGGAGACAGGCACACTGAAGCTTTCTTT. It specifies CASSEGDRHTEAFF.

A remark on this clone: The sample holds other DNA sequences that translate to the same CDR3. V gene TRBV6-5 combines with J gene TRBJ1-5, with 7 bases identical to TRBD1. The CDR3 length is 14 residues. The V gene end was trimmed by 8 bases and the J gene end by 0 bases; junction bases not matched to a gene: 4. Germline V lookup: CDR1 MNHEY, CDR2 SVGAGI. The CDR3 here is CASGTDYSNQPQHF. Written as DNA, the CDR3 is TGTGCCAGCGGGACAGACTATAGCAATCAGCCCCAGCATTTT.

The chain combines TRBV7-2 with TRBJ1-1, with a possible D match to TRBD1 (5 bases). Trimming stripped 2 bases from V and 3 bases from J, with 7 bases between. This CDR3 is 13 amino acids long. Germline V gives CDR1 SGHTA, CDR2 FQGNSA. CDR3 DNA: TGTGCCAGCAGCTTACGGGGGGACACTGAAGCTTTCTTT. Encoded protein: CASSLRGDTEAFF.

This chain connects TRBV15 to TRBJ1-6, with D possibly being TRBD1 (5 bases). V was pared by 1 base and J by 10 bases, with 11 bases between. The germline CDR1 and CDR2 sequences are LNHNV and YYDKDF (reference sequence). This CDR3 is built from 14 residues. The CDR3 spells CATSRVGVGSPLHF. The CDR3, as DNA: TGTGCCACCAGCAGAGTAGGGGTTGGATCACCCCTCCACTTT.

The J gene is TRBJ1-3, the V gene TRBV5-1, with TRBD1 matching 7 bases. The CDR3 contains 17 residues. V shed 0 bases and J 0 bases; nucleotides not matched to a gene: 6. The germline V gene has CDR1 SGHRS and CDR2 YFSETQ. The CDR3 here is CASSLGLGTASGNTIYF. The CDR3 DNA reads TGCGCCAGCAGCTTGGGACTCGGGACAGCCTCTGGAAACACCATATATTTT.

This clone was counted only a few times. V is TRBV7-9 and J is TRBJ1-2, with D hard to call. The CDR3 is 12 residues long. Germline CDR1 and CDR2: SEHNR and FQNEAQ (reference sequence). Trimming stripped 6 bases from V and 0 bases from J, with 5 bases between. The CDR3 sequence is CASRRSNYGYTF. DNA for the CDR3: TGTGCCAGCAGGAGATCTAACTATGGCTACACCTTC.

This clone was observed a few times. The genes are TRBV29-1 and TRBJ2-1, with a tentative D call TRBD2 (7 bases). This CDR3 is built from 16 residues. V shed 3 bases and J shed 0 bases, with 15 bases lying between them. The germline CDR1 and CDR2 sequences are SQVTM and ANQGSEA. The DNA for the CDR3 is TGCAGCGTTGAGGGGGGCGGCGGGAGCTCCTACAATGAGCAGTTCTTC. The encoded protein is CSVEGGGGSSYNEQFF.

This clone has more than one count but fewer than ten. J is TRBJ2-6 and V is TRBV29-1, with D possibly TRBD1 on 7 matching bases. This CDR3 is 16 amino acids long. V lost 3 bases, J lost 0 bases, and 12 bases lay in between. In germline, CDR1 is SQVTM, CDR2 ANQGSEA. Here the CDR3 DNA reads TGCAGCGTTGATCAGGGGGGCAACTCTGGGGCCAACGTCCTGACTTTC. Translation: CSVDQGGNSGANVLTF.

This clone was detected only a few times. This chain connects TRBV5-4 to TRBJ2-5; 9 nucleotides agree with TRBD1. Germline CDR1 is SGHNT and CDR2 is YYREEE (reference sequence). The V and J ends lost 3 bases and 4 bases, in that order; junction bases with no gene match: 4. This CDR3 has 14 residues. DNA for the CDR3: TGTGCCAGCAGCTCGAACAGGGGGCGAGAGACCCAGTACTTC. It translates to CASSSNRGRETQYF.

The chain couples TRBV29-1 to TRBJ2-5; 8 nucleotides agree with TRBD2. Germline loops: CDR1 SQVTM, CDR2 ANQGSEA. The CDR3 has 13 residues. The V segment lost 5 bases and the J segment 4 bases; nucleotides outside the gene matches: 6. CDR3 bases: TGCAGCGTTTACCAAGCGGGAGTAGAGACCCAGTACTTC. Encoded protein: CSVYQAGVETQYF.

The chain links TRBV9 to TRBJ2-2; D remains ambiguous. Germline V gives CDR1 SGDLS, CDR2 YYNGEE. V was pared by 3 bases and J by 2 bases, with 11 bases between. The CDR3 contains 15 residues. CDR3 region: CASSANLRNTGELFF. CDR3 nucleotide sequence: TGTGCCAGCAGCGCAAACTTGAGAAACACCGGGGAGCTGTTTTTT.

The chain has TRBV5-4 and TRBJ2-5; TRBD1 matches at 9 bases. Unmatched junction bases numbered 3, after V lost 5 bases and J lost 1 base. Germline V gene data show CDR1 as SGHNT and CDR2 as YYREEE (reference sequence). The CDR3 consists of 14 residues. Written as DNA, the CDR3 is TGTGCCAGCAGGCAGGACAGGGGCCAAGAGACCCAGTACTTC. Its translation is CASRQDRGQETQYF.

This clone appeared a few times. Here the CDR3 reads CASSVRGQGASEQYF. CDR3 in DNA: TGTGCCAGCAGTGTTCGGGGACAGGGGGCGTCCGAGCAGTACTTC. This chain joins TRBV2 and TRBJ2-7; 12 bases are a match to TRBD1. This CDR3 spans 15 amino acids. With V trimmed by 4 bases and J by 6 bases, 7 bases remained unmatched. Germline assignment: CDR1 SNHLY and CDR2 FYNNEI.

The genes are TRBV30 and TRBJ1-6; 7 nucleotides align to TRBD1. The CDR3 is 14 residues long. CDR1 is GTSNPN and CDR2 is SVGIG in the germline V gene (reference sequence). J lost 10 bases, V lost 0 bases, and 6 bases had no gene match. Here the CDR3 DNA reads TGTGCCTGGAGTGTAAGGGACAGAAGGTCACCCCTCCACTTT. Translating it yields CAWSVRDRRSPLHF.